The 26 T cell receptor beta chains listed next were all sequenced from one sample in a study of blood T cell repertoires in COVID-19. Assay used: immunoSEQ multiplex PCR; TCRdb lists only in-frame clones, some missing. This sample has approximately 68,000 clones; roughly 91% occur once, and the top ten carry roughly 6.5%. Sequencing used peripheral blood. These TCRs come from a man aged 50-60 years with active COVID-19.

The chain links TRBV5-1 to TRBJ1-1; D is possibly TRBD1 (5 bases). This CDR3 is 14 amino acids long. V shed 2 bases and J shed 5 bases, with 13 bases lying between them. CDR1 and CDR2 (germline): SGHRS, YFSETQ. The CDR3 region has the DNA TGCGCCAGCAGCTTCCAGGGAGGTGGAACTGAAGCTTTCTTT. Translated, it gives CASSFQGGGTEAFF.

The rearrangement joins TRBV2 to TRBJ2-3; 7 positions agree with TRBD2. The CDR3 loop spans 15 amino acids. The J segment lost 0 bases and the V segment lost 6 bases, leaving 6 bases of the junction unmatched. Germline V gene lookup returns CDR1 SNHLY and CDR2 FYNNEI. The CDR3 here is CASRSSGMSTDTQYF. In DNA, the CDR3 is TGTGCCAGCAGGTCGAGCGGGATGAGCACAGATACGCAGTATTTT.

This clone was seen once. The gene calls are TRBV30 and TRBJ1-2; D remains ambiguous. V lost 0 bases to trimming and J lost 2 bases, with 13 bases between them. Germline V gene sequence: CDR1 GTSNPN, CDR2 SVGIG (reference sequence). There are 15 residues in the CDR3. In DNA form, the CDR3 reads TGTGCCTGGAGTGTACAACTAGGAGGAAACTATGGCTACACCTTC. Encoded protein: CAWSVQLGGNYGYTF.

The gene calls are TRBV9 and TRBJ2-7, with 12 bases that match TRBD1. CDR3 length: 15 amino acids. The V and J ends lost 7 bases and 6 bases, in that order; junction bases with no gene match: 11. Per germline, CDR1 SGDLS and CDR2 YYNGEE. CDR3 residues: CASSRGGQGALEQYF. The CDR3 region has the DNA TGTGCCAGCTCCAGGGGGGGACAGGGGGCTCTCGAGCAGTACTTC.

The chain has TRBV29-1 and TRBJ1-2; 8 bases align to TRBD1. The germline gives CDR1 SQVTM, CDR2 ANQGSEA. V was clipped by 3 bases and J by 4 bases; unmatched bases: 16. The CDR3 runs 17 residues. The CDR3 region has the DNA TGCAGCGTTGATCCCCGGGACAGGCAACCTACGGGCTATGGCTACACCTTC. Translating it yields CSVDPRDRQPTGYGYTF.

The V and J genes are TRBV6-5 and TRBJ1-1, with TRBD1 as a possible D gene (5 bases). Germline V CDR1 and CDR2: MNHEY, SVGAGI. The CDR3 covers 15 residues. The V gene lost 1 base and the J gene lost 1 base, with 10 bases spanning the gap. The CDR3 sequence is CASSYFIGGNTEAFF. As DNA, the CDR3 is TGTGCCAGCAGTTACTTCATCGGGGGGAACACTGAAGCTTTCTTT.

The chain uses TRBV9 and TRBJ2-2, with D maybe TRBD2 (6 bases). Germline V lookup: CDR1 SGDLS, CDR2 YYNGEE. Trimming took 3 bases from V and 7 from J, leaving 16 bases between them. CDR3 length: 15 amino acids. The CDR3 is CASSATGTQNGELFF. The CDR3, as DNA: TGTGCCAGCAGCGCAACCGGGACTCAAAACGGGGAGCTGTTTTTT.

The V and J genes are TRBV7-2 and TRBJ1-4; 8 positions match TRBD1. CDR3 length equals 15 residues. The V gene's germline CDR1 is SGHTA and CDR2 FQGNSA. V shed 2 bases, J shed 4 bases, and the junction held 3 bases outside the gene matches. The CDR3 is CASSLTGGFNEKLFF. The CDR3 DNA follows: TGTGCCAGCAGCTTAACAGGGGGATTTAATGAAAAACTGTTTTTT.

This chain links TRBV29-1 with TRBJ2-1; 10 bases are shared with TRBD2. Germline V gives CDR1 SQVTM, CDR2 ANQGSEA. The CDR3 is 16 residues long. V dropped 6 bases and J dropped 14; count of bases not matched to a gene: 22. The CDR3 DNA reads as TGCAGCGTGACCTATGGACTAAGCGGGAGGGATTTAAGTAAGTTCTTC. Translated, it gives CSVTYGLSGRDLSKFF.

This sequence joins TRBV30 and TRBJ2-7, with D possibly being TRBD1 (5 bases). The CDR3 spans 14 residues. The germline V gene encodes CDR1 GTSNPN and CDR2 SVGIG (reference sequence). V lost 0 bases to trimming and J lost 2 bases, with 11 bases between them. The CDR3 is CAWSVGVTTYEQYF. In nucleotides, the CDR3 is TGTGCCTGGAGTGTAGGGGTCACTACCTACGAGCAGTACTTC. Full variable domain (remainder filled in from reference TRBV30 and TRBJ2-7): SQTIHQWPATLVQPVGSPLSLECTVEGTSNPNLYWYRQAAGRGLQLLFYSVGIGQISSEVPQNLSASRPQDRQFILSSKKLLLSDSGFYLCAWSVGVTTYEQYFGPGTRLTVT.

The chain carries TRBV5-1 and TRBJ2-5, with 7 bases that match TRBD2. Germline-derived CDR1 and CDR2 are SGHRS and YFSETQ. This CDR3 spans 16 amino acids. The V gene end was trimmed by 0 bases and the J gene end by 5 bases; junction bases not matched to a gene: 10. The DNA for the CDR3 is TGCGCCAGCAGCTTGGGCGGGGAAAGCGGGGTTGAGACCCAGTACTTC. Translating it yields CASSLGGESGVETQYF.

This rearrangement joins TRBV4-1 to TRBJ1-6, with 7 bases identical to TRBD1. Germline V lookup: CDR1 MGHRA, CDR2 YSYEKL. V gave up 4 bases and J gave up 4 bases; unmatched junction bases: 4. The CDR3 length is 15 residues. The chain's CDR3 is CASSPTGIYNSPLHF. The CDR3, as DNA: TGCGCCAGCAGCCCGACAGGGATTTATAATTCACCCCTCCACTTT.

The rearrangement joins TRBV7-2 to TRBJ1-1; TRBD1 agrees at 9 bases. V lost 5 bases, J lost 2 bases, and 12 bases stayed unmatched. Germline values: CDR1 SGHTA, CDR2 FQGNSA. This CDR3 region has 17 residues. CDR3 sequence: CASSPGTGRGSNTEAFF. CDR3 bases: TGTGCCAGCAGCCCGGGGACAGGGAGGGGGTCAAACACTGAAGCTTTCTTT.

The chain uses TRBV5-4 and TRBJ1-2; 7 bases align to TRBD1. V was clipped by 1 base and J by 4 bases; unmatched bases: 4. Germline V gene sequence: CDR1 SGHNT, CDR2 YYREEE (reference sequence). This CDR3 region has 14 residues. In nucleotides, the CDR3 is TGTGCCAGCAGCTTGAAGACAGGGACCTATGGCTACACCTTC. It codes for CASSLKTGTYGYTF. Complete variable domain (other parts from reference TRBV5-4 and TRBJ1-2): ETGVTQSPTHLIKTRGQQVTLRCSSQSGHNTVSWYQQALGQGPQFIFQYYREEENGRGNFPPRFSGLQFPNYSSELNVNALELDDSALYLCASSLKTGTYGYTFGSGTRLTVV.

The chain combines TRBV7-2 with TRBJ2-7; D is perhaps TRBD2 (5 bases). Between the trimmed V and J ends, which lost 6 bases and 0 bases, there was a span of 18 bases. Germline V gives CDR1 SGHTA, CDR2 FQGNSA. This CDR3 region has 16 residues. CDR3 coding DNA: TGTGCCAGCAGTTGGGTGGCGGGTCAGAGCTCCTACGAGCAGTACTTC. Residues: CASSWVAGQSSYEQYF.

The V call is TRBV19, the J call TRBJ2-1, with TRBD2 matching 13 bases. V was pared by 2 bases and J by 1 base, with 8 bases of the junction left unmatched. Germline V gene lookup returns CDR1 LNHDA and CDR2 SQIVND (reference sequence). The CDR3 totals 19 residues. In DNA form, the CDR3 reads TGTGCCAGTAGTATAACACTAGCGGGAGGGCCGAGGTCCTACAATGAGCAGTTCTTC. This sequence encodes CASSITLAGGPRSYNEQFF.

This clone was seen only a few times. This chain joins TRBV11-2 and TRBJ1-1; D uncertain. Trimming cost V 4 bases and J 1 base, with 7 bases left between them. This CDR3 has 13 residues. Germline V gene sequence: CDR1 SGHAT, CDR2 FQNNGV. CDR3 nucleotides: TGTGCCAGCAGCTACGGCGGGAACACTGAAGCTTTCTTT. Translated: CASSYGGNTEAFF.

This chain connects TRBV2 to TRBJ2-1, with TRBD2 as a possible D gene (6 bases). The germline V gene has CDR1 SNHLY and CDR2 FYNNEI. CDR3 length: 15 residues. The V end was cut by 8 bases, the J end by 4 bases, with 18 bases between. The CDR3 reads CASRPAGGGYNEQFF. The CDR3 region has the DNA TGTGCCAGCCGCCCAGCGGGCGGAGGTTACAATGAGCAGTTCTTC.

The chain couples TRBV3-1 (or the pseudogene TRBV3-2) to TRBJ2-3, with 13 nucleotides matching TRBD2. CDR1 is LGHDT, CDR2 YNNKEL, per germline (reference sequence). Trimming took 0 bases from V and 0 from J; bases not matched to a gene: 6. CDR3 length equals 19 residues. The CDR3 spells CASSQDHGTSGKSTDTQYF. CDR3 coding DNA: TGTGCCAGCAGCCAAGACCACGGGACTAGCGGGAAAAGCACAGATACGCAGTATTTT.

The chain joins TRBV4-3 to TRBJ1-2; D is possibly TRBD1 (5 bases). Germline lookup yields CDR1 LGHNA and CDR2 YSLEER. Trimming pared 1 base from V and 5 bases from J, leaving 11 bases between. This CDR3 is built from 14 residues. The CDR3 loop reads CASSQGQGGYGYTF. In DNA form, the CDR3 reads TGCGCCAGCAGCCAAGGGCAGGGAGGTTATGGCTACACCTTC.

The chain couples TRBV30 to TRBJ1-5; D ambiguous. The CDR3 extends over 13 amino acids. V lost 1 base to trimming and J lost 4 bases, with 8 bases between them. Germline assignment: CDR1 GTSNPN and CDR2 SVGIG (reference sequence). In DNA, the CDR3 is TGTGCCTGGAGTGCACACCTTAATCAGCCCCAGCATTTT. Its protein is CAWSAHLNQPQHF.

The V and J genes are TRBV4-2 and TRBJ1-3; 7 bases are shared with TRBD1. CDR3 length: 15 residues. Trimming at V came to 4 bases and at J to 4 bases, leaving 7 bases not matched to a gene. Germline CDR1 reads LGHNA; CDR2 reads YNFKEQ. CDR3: CASSRRQGAGNTIYF. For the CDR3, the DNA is TGTGCCAGCAGCCGAAGACAGGGTGCCGGAAACACCATATATTTT.

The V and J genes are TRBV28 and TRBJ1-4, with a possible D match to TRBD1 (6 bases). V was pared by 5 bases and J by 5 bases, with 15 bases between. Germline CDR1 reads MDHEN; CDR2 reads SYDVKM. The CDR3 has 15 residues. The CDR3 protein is CASSAAGDLNEKLFF. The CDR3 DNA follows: TGTGCCAGCAGTGCCGCAGGGGATTTGAATGAAAAACTGTTTTTT. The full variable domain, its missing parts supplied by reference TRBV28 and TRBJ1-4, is DVKVTQSSRYLVKRTGEKVFLECVQDMDHENMFWYRQDPGLGLRLIYFSYDVKMKEKGDIPEGYSVSREKKERFSLILESASTNQTSMYLCASSAAGDLNEKLFFGSGTQLSVL.

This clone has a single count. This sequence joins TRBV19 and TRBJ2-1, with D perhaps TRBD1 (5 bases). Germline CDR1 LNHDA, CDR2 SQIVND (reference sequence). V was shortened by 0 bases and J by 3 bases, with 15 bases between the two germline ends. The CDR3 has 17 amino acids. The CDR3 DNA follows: TGTGCCAGTAGTATAGACCTACCCCTCAGGGTCTACAATGAGCAGTTCTTC. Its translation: CASSIDLPLRVYNEQFF.

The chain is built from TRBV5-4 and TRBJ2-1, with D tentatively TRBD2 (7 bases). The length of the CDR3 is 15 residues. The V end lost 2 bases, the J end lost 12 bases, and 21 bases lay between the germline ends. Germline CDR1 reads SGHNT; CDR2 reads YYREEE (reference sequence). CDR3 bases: TGTGCCAGCAGCTTCAAGGGGGAGGGTAAGGGGAGGCAGTTCTTC. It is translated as CASSFKGEGKGRQFF.

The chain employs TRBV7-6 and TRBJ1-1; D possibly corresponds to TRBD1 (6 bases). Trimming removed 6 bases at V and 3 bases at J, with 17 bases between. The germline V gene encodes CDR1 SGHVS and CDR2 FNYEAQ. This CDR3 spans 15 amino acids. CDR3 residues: CASSPQGSGYTEAFF. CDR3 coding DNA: TGTGCCAGCAGTCCACAGGGATCAGGGTACACTGAAGCTTTCTTT.